These 21 T cell receptor beta chains were all obtained from the same sample, sequenced in a study of cytomegalovirus exposure and HLA in healthy donors. PCR used 60 Vbeta primers and 13 Jbeta primers. TCRdb's table, derived via immunoSEQ multiplex PCR, lists solely in-frame clones and lacks some. The table shows nearly 100,000 clones, with roughly four fifths occurring only once. Specimen: PBMCs. The receptors were sampled from a woman aged 55-70 years in good health and CMV-seropositive.

This clone occurred once. The chain joins TRBV5-1 to TRBJ2-1; D ambiguous. This CDR3 spans 15 amino acids. Trimming took 0 bases from V and 2 from J, leaving 9 bases between them. CDR1 is SGHRS and CDR2 is YFSETQ in the germline V gene. CDR3 DNA sequence: TGCGCCAGCAGCTTGGCGGGTGAAACCTACAATGAGCAGTTCTTC. It specifies CASSLAGETYNEQFF.

The chain links TRBV11-3 to TRBJ1-1; possibly TRBD1 for D (5 bases). V was shortened by 3 bases and J by 5 bases, with 10 bases between the two germline ends. Per germline, CDR1 SGHNT and CDR2 YENEEA. CDR3 length equals 13 residues. CDR3 DNA: TGTGCCAGCAGCTTGGGGGGTGTGACTGAAGCTTTCTTT. Encoded protein: CASSLGGVTEAFF.

CDR3 sequence: CASRPTDTGELFF. CDR3 nucleotides: TGTGCCAGCAGACCGACAGACACCGGGGAGCTGTTTTTT. This rearrangement joins TRBV6-1 to TRBJ2-2; TRBD1 might be the D (5 bases). The CDR3 extends over 13 amino acids. V was pared by 6 bases and J by 3 bases, with 8 bases between. Germline-derived CDR1 and CDR2 are MNHNS and SASEGT.

The CDR3 protein is CASNRQPGSQPQHF. CDR3 bases: TGTGCCAGCAATCGACAGCCGGGCAGTCAGCCCCAGCATTTT. The chain couples TRBV6-6 to TRBJ1-5; possibly TRBD1 for D (5 bases). Looked up from germline, CDR1 is MNHNY and CDR2 is SVGAGI (reference sequence). The V end was cut by 7 bases, the J end by 6 bases, with 16 bases between. The CDR3 runs 14 residues.

The chain uses TRBV18 and TRBJ2-7; 8 nucleotides match TRBD1. The CDR3 is 14 amino acids. Germline V CDR1 and CDR2: KGHSH, LQKENI. With V trimmed by 5 bases and J by 7 bases, 10 bases remained unmatched. This CDR3 is CASSLGQALGEQYF. For the CDR3, the DNA is TGTGCCAGCTCATTGGGACAGGCCTTAGGTGAGCAGTACTTC.

This clone was counted between two and nine times. The J gene is TRBJ2-3, the V gene TRBV10-3; 10 nucleotides align to TRBD2. Germline V gene data show CDR1 as ENHRY and CDR2 as SYGVKD. V lost 4 bases to trimming and J lost 3 bases; unmatched junction nucleotides: 4. There are 15 residues in the CDR3. The CDR3 loop is CAISAVSGGTDTQYF. The CDR3 nucleotides read TGTGCCATCAGTGCAGTTAGCGGGGGGACAGATACGCAGTATTTT.

This clone came up once. The CDR3 region is CASSQGAGRAVGFQYF. The CDR3 nucleotides are TGTGCCAGCAGCCAAGGGGCAGGCAGGGCGGTTGGATTTCAGTATTTT. V gene TRBV28 combines with J gene TRBJ2-3; possibly TRBD1 for D (5 bases). CDR3 length equals 16 residues. The germline V and J ends were trimmed by 6 bases and 12 bases, with 28 bases remaining between them. In germline, CDR1 is MDHEN, CDR2 SYDVKM.

CDR3 bases: TGCGCCAGCAGCCAAAACAGGGGATTGAACACTGAAGCTTTCTTT. It translates to CASSQNRGLNTEAFF. This chain links TRBV4-1 with TRBJ1-1; 7 nucleotides line up with TRBD1. Germline-derived CDR1 and CDR2 are MGHRA and YSYEKL. V was clipped by 2 bases and J by 0 bases; unmatched bases: 3. This CDR3 spans 15 amino acids.

This clone showed up just a few times. This specimen includes other DNA sequences encoding the same CDR3. The chain employs TRBV6-5 and TRBJ1-1, with a weak D call TRBD1 (6 bases). Trimming cost V 7 bases and J 3 bases, with 15 bases left between them. The CDR3 totals 14 residues. Germline V gene lookup returns CDR1 MNHEY and CDR2 SVGAGI. CDR3 region: CASTPGGADTEAFF. The CDR3 DNA sequence: TGTGCCAGCACCCCGGGGGGCGCGGACACTGAAGCTTTCTTT.

The V gene is TRBV28, the J gene TRBJ1-4, with TRBD1 as a possible D gene (5 bases). Germline loops: CDR1 MDHEN, CDR2 SYDVKM. This CDR3 is 15 amino acids long. The V end lost 6 bases, the J end lost 0 bases, and 11 bases lay between the germline ends. Written as DNA, the CDR3 is TGTGCCAGCAGGAAGGGGTTTGCAACTAATGAAAAACTGTTTTTT. This codes for CASRKGFATNEKLFF.

The chain couples TRBV25-1 to TRBJ2-7, with 8 nucleotides matching TRBD2. The CDR3 has 16 amino acids. J lost 6 bases, V lost 6 bases, and 16 bases had no gene match. Germline-derived CDR1 and CDR2 are MGHDK and SYGVNS. The CDR3 DNA reads as TGTGCCAGCAGCCCCGGACTAGCCCGGGAGAGGGGCGAGCAGTACTTC. It codes for CASSPGLARERGEQYF.

The chain joins TRBV5-1 to TRBJ2-5; tentative D call: TRBD1 (6 bases). Gene TRBJ2-7 matches the end of the DNA better, so the J call may be wrong. Looked up from germline, CDR1 is SGHRS and CDR2 is YFSETQ. The CDR3 has 14 amino acids. CDR3 protein: CASSSGGGLYEQYF. CDR3 in DNA: TGCGCCAGCAGCTCCGGTGGGGGCTTATACGAGCAGTACTTC.

This clone was counted between two and nine times. V is TRBV28 and J is TRBJ2-3; weak D call: TRBD2 (5 bases). Deletions cut 7 bases from V and 5 bases from J, with 16 bases between. The germline CDR1 and CDR2 sequences are MDHEN and SYDVKM. The CDR3 is made up of 14 amino acids. Here the CDR3 DNA reads TGTGCCAGCACCCGTCGGGGAATGGGAGATACGCAGTATTTT. The encoded protein is CASTRRGMGDTQYF.

The V gene is TRBV5-4, the J gene TRBJ1-2, with D possibly matching TRBD1 (5 bases). The CDR3 sequence is 13 residues long. Trimming removed 3 bases at V and 1 base at J, with 7 bases between. The germline V gene encodes CDR1 SGHNT and CDR2 YYREEE (reference sequence). The CDR3 loop reads CASSYDSNYGYTF. The DNA for the CDR3 is TGTGCCAGCAGCTACGACAGTAACTATGGCTACACCTTC.

This chain joins TRBV5-5 and TRBJ2-7; TRBD1 matches 8 bases. Germline CDR1 is SGHKS and CDR2 is YYEKEE (reference sequence). This CDR3 has 16 residues. V shed 4 bases, J shed 3 bases, and the junction held 12 bases outside the gene matches. This CDR3 is CASSPGQGLPHYEQYF. CDR3 in DNA: TGTGCCAGCAGCCCCGGACAGGGCCTCCCCCACTACGAGCAGTACTTC.

Remarks on this clone: One end of the junction is discordant with germline, which a read error may explain. The chain couples TRBV7-7 to TRBJ2-1; 8 bases fit TRBD2. CDR3 length equals 15 residues. Germline V lookup: CDR1 SSHAT, CDR2 FNYEAQ (reference sequence). This CDR3 reads CASSTGGLDAGEQFF. Written as DNA, the CDR3 is TGTGCTAGCAGCACCGGGGGACTAGATGCTGGTGAGCAGTTCTTC.

CDR3 residues: CASSQVRREQETQYF. Here the CDR3 DNA reads TGCGCCAGCAGCCAAGTCAGGCGCGAACAAGAGACCCAGTACTTC. V gene TRBV4-1 combines with J gene TRBJ2-5; D is unresolved. The CDR3 length is 15 residues. V was cut by 1 base and J by 2 bases, with 11 bases left in between. The germline CDR1 and CDR2 sequences are MGHRA and YSYEKL.

The rearrangement uses TRBV4-1 and TRBJ1-1; D call uncertain. This CDR3 region has 16 residues. Germline loops: CDR1 MGHRA, CDR2 YSYEKL. Trimming removed 0 bases from V and 10 bases from J, with 21 bases in between. CDR3 amino acids: CASSQDPGRALDTAFF. DNA for the CDR3: TGCGCCAGCAGCCAAGATCCTGGGAGGGCCCTAGACACAGCTTTCTTT.

This chain uses TRBV6-5 with TRBJ2-2; TRBD2 matches at 11 bases. Germline V gene lookup returns CDR1 MNHEY and CDR2 SVGAGI. With 4 bases clipped from V and 1 base from J, the junction kept 2 bases outside the gene matches. There are 16 residues in the CDR3. The CDR3 protein is CASSFGLAGNTGELFF. Here the CDR3 DNA reads TGTGCCAGCAGTTTTGGACTAGCGGGGAACACCGGGGAGCTGTTTTTT.

The chain couples TRBV7-9 to TRBJ2-1, with D perhaps TRBD2 (6 bases). V was shortened by 1 base and J by 8 bases, with 12 bases between the two germline ends. This CDR3 has 14 amino acids. Germline values: CDR1 SEHNR, CDR2 FQNEAQ (reference sequence). In DNA, the CDR3 is TGTGCCAGCAGCTTAGTGACTAGTATCGATGAGCAGTTCTTC. This encodes CASSLVTSIDEQFF.

The chain recombines TRBV18 with TRBJ1-2, with 9 bases that match TRBD1. The CDR3 is 15 amino acids. Germline lookup yields CDR1 KGHSH and CDR2 LQKENI. With V trimmed by 4 bases and J by 7 bases, 10 bases remained unmatched. The CDR3 spells CASSLPTGGRGGYTF. Written as DNA, the CDR3 is TGTGCCAGCTCACTTCCGACAGGGGGACGAGGTGGCTACACCTTC.